The clone carrying this T cell receptor (beta chain) was counted a single time. No antigen is known for it. From germline, CDR1 is KGHDR and CDR2 SFDVKD. This CDR3 is built from 16 residues. J gave up 9 bases and V 3 bases, and 11 bases lay outside the gene matches. This sample stems from a study of post-analysis software for immune sequencing data. Across the whole study: Some patients lacked subtype; others had relapsing-remitting, secondary progressive or progressive-relapsing disease. Notes on the study in general: Patients carried roughly 5 TRBV segments more frequently than controls did, and TRBV5-6, TRBV5-1 and TRBV20-1 were among them.

Incorporated into the TCR beta cDNA libraries were unique molecular identifiers, which served to reduce PCR and sequencing biases. TCRdb recomputed calls from the PCR reads with MiXCR, one row per CDR3 protein. This table holds hundreds of thousands of distinct CDR3 sequences, around 60% found once. This chain links TRBV24-1 with TRBJ2-1, with 9 bases fitting TRBD1. Input material: blood. The clonotype originates from a girl between 2 and 10 years old with multiple sclerosis. The CDR3 spells CATSDSQQGADIEQFF. CDR3 nucleotides: TGTGCCACCAGTGATAGTCAACAGGGGGCGGACATTGAGCAGTTCTTC.